This TCR beta chain was documented in a study of blood T cells in healthy people across ages. Study observations and caveats: Percentage of naive T cells showed a strong correlation with TCR beta diversity. Naive CD4+ cell counts and diversity both ran higher in long-lived than in aged donors. Any changes in expanded clonotypes were possibly confounded, as donor CMV status remained unknown.

Each donor was a healthy Caucasian individual from Russia, aged roughly 6 to 100. As concerns this clonotype: Its cognate antigen is unknown. An end of the junction differs from the germline gene, which may be a read error.

For the second PCR, which ran for about 7 to 11 cycles, a sample-barcoded 5' primer and a J-beta primer mix were used. TCRdb re-called the 5' RACE reads through MiXCR, storing one row per CDR3 protein. The sample records around 1,700,000 distinct CDR3 sequences, 28% being singletons. There are 13 residues in the CDR3. The sequence came from a woman aged 25-40 years in good health. Sequenced input: blood. J is TRBJ2-3 and V is TRBV12-3 or TRBV12-4; 9 bases line up with TRBD2. DNA of the CDR3: TGTGCCAGCAGGATATTAGCGGGAGATATGCAGTATTTT. Translated, it gives CASRILAGDMQYF.